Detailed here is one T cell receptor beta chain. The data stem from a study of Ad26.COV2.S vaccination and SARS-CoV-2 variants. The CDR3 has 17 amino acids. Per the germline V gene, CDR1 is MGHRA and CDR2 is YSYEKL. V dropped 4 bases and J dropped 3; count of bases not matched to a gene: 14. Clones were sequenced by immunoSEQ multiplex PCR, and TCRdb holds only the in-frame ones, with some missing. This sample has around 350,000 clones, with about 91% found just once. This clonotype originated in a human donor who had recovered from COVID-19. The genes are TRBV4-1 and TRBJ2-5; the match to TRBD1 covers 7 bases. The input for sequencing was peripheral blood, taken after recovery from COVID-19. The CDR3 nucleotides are TGCGCCAGCAGCCTATCATCCGGGACAGCCCGTAAAGAGACCCAGTACTTC. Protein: CASSLSSGTARKETQYF.